Presented here are 22 T cell receptor beta chains from one specimen sequenced in a study of early T cells in non-severe SARS-CoV-2 infection (dated by TCRdb to the early 2020s). Library preparation was by 5' RACE. The instrument given in TCRdb is NextSeq 500. In TCRdb, the public reads were trimmed at Q25 with fastp and aligned with MiXCR, with productive beta chains retained. Entries that share a CDR3 protein sequence are merged under the most common genes and DNA. This sample lists about 46,000 distinct CDR3 sequences; approximately 9% were detected once. The ten largest clones represent approximately 5.3% of the sample. Sequences were derived from whole blood, sampled at baseline. The receptors stem from an adult who was a healthcare worker with PCR-confirmed SARS-CoV-2 infection or an uninfected control (not recorded which).

The gene calls are TRBV7-9 and TRBJ1-1; 7 positions agree with TRBD1. The CDR3 covers 14 residues. Trimming took 5 bases from V and 11 from J; bases not matched to a gene: 14. Germline V gives CDR1 SEHNR, CDR2 FQNEAQ (reference sequence). CDR3 in amino acids: CASSTSTGPSAAFF. CDR3 DNA sequence: TGTGCCAGCAGCACCTCGACAGGGCCTTCTGCTGCTTTCTTT.

The J gene is TRBJ2-7, the V gene TRBV5-1, with 10 positions matching TRBD2. V gave up 1 base and J gave up 3 bases; unmatched junction bases: 10. Per the germline V gene, CDR1 is SGHRS and CDR2 is YFSETQ. CDR3 length: 17 amino acids. The CDR3 reads CASSLWASGSAFYEQYF. CDR3 in DNA: TGCGCCAGCAGCTTGTGGGCTAGCGGGAGCGCATTCTACGAGCAGTACTTC. The whole variable domain, remainder taken from reference TRBV5-1 and TRBJ2-7, is KAGVTQTPRYLIKTRGQQVTLSCSPISGHRSVSWYQQTPGQGLQFLFEYFSETQRNKGNFPGRFSGRQFSNSRSEMNVSTLELGDSALYLCASSLWASGSAFYEQYFGPGTRLTVT.

This chain connects TRBV28 to TRBJ1-5, with a weak D call TRBD1 (6 bases). Germline assignment: CDR1 MDHEN and CDR2 SYDVKM. The V end was cut by 4 bases, the J end by 7 bases, with 14 bases between. The CDR3 loop spans 14 amino acids. This chain's CDR3 is CASSSGQQHQPQHF. The CDR3 nucleotides read TGTGCCAGCAGTTCCGGACAGCAACACCAGCCCCAGCATTTT.

This clonotype was detected ten times or more. CDR3 sequence: CASSMKRGGRADTQYF. DNA for the CDR3: TGTGCCAGCAGCATGAAGCGGGGGGGCCGGGCAGATACGCAGTATTTT. The rearrangement joins TRBV7-2 to TRBJ2-3, with 10 bases identical to TRBD2. This CDR3 has 16 residues. V lost 5 bases and J lost 4; bases outside the gene matches: 9. The germline V gene has CDR1 SGHTA and CDR2 FQGNSA.

The chain links TRBV9 to TRBJ1-6; 9 positions agree with TRBD1. This CDR3 has 16 amino acids. Per germline, CDR1 SGDLS and CDR2 YYNGEE. The V gene end was trimmed by 0 bases and the J gene end by 10 bases; junction bases not matched to a gene: 8. The CDR3 loop is CASSVETGTGLSPLHF. The CDR3 DNA reads as TGTGCCAGCAGCGTAGAAACCGGGACAGGGTTGTCACCCCTCCACTTT.

This clonotype was seen a few times. This chain connects TRBV5-1 to TRBJ2-5; the match to TRBD2 covers 14 bases. The CDR3 covers 16 residues. V was pared by 4 bases and J by 4 bases, with 6 bases of the junction left unmatched. Germline CDR1 reads SGHRS; CDR2 reads YFSETQ. The CDR3 nucleotides are TGCGCCAGCAGCCCGACTAGCGGGGGGGCAGGAGAGACCCAGTACTTC. Translating gives CASSPTSGGAGETQYF.

In this sample, this clonotype turned up a few times. The rearrangement joins TRBV23-1 to TRBJ1-1; D uncertain. TRBV23-1 is sorted into the ORF group, with uncertain function. The CDR3 extends over 13 amino acids. The V and J ends lost 7 bases and 1 base respectively, with 10 bases between them. DNA for the CDR3: TGCGCCAGCAAAAAAGGCAGGAACACTGAAGCTTTCTTT. Its protein is CASKKGRNTEAFF.

This clonotype was seen at least ten times. The chain joins TRBV6-2 or TRBV6-3 to TRBJ1-1; no firm D call. This CDR3 has 13 residues. V lost 2 bases and J 7 bases, leaving 11 bases between the germline ends. Germline-derived CDR1 and CDR2 are MNHEY and SVGEGT. This CDR3 reads CASSYGLGIEAFF. CDR3 DNA: TGTGCCAGCAGTTACGGCCTTGGGATTGAAGCTTTCTTT.

The sample holds a few counts of this clonotype. Here the CDR3 DNA reads TGTGCCAGCAGTGACTCATTCGTTACAGGGGAAGTTGGCTACACCTTC. This codes for CASSDSFVTGEVGYTF. The genes are TRBV6-4 and TRBJ1-2; 7 positions agree with TRBD1. This CDR3 is 16 amino acids long. Germline V gene data show CDR1 as MRHNA and CDR2 as SNTAGT. The junction had 11 bases not matched to a gene; V was cut back by 0 bases and J by 7 bases.

This clonotype has more than one count but fewer than ten. The chain combines TRBV6-2 or TRBV6-3 with TRBJ1-6, with a weak D call TRBD1 (5 bases). This CDR3 is 14 amino acids long. Trimming stripped 2 bases from V and 9 bases from J, with 11 bases between. CDR1 and CDR2 from the germline V gene are MNHEY and SVGEGT. The DNA for the CDR3 is TGTGCCAGCAGTTACATGGGACGTCTTTCACCCCTCCACTTT. It translates to CASSYMGRLSPLHF.

The rearrangement joins TRBV27 to TRBJ1-1; D remains ambiguous. V lost 5 bases, J lost 5 bases, and 9 bases lay in between. The CDR3 has 12 residues. CDR1 and CDR2 (germline): MNHEY, SMNVEV (reference sequence). CDR3 DNA sequence: TGTGCCAGCAGTGACTGGGGAACTGAAGCTTTCTTT. Residues: CASSDWGTEAFF.

This sequence joins TRBV6-2 or TRBV6-3 and TRBJ2-2; D may correspond to TRBD1 or TRBD2 (5 bases each). Germline V gene lookup returns CDR1 MNHEY and CDR2 SVGEGT. Trimming stripped 5 bases from V and 8 bases from J, with 18 bases between. The CDR3 covers 15 residues. The CDR3 nucleotides are TGTGCCAGCAGTCGGGACCGTCTTGGGTTAGGGGAGCTGTTTTTT. It translates to CASSRDRLGLGELFF.

V gene TRBV28 combines with J gene TRBJ2-1; D is unresolved. Trimming took 5 bases from V and 3 from J, leaving 8 bases between them. Germline V gene lookup returns CDR1 MDHEN and CDR2 SYDVKM. CDR3 length: 13 residues. The CDR3 nucleotides are TGTGCCAGCAGTATTGACGACTACAATGAGCAGTTCTTC. Its protein product is CASSIDDYNEQFF. The entire variable domain, with the rest obtained from reference TRBV28 and TRBJ2-1, is as follows: DVKVTQSSRYLVKRTGEKVFLECVQDMDHENMFWYRQDPGLGLRLIYFSYDVKMKEKGDIPEGYSVSREKKERFSLILESASTNQTSMYLCASSIDDYNEQFFGPGTRLTVL.

This clonotype appeared many times. The gene calls are TRBV14 and TRBJ1-2; no clear D gene. The V end lost 6 bases, the J end lost 3 bases, and 8 bases lay between the germline ends. The CDR3 is 12 amino acids. The V gene's germline CDR1 is SGHDN and CDR2 FVKESK. The DNA for the CDR3 is TGTGCCAGCAGTGGCAGCTACTATGGCTACACCTTC. This translates into CASSGSYYGYTF.

Within the sample, this clonotype is medium-sized (0.01 to 0.1%). In DNA form, the CDR3 reads TGCGCCAGCAGTGAGTCGGGGGAGCAGTACTTC. This codes for CASSESGEQYF. This rearrangement joins TRBV10-2 to TRBJ2-7; D remains unclear. The germline V gene has CDR1 WSHSY and CDR2 SAAADI. V shed 0 bases and J shed 7 bases, with 4 bases lying between them. This CDR3 is 11 amino acids long.

This chain connects TRBV12-2 to TRBJ2-1; TRBD1 is the table's D call and was not checked against the DNA. TRBV12-2 is a documented pseudogene. The CDR3 totals 17 residues. In nucleotides, the CDR3 is TGTGCAAGTCGCTTAAGAACTAGGGGCGGCCCCTACAATGAGCAGTTCTTC. This translates into CASRLRTRGGPYNEQFF.

This rearrangement joins TRBV20-1 to TRBJ1-1; 9 bases align to TRBD1. Germline V gene data show CDR1 as DFQATT and CDR2 as SNEGSKA (reference sequence). J lost 7 bases, V lost 5 bases, and 11 bases had no gene match. CDR3 size: 14 residues. In DNA, the CDR3 is TGCAGTGCTCGCCTCAACCCGGGACAGGGTGAAGCTTTCTTT. This translates into CSARLNPGQGEAFF.

The V call is TRBV3-1, the J call TRBJ2-2; D gene uncertain. The V end lost 2 bases, the J end lost 6 bases, and 16 bases lay between the germline ends. This CDR3 has 16 amino acids. Germline V gene lookup returns CDR1 LGHDT and CDR2 YNNKEL (reference sequence). The CDR3 sequence: CASSQSESWVAGELFF. The DNA for the CDR3 is TGTGCCAGCAGCCAATCAGAATCGTGGGTCGCCGGGGAGCTGTTTTTT.

This clonotype was seen a few times. The J gene is TRBJ2-3, the V gene TRBV6-2 or TRBV6-3; 7 bases are shared with TRBD2. V dropped 0 bases and J dropped 7; count of bases not matched to a gene: 7. The CDR3 length is 15 residues. Germline values: CDR1 MNHEY, CDR2 SVGEGT. In DNA, the CDR3 is TGTGCCAGCAGTTACTCTAGACTAGCCTCATATACGCAGTATTTT. Its protein product is CASSYSRLASYTQYF.

There are a few counts of this clonotype. V is TRBV6-6 and J is TRBJ2-1, with a tentative D call TRBD1 (6 bases). The germline V and J ends were trimmed by 4 bases and 0 bases, with 7 bases remaining between them. Per germline, CDR1 MNHNY and CDR2 SVGAGI (reference sequence). This CDR3 region has 14 residues. As DNA, the CDR3 is TGTGCCAGCAGTTCAGGGGACTCCTACAATGAGCAGTTCTTC. Translating it yields CASSSGDSYNEQFF.

V and J are TRBV12-3 or TRBV12-4 and TRBJ1-6; 7 bases match TRBD1. The CDR3 has 16 residues. Germline trimming cut 5 bases from V and 5 bases from J; bases unmatched to any gene: 9. The CDR3 region is CASSTTGRGNNSPLHF. DNA for the CDR3: TGTGCCAGCAGTACGACAGGGCGGGGGAATAATTCACCCCTCCACTTT.

The gene calls are TRBV12-3 or TRBV12-4 and TRBJ1-1, with D uncertain. The CDR3 is made up of 13 amino acids. The V end lost 2 bases, the J end lost 0 bases, and 4 bases lay between the germline ends. The CDR3 DNA follows: TGTGCCAGCAGTTTAAGCATGAACACTGAAGCTTTCTTT. Translation: CASSLSMNTEAFF.